Listed below are T cell receptor beta chains from one sample, sequenced in a study of blood T cell repertoires in COVID-19. Profiling relied on immunoSEQ multiplex PCR, and the TCRdb table lists in-frame clones only, not all of them. The sample has under 300,000 clones; about four fifths are singletons. Sequenced input: peripheral blood. The receptor set was obtained from a man aged 30 to 39 who had recovered from COVID-19. CDR3s leave out the opening cysteine and the closing phenylalanine or tryptophan. Each record gives: clone size, V gene, CDR3 protein. For some rows the clone size is stated as once, few or many, or as a class when expanded; others skip it.

clone size: NA
V gene: TRBV2
CDR3 protein: ASTFRGGANNEQF

clone size: NA
V gene: TRBV21-1
CDR3 protein: ASSKVRQTAGELF

clone size: NA
V gene: TRBV28
CDR3 protein: ASRLGTGEGV

clone size: NA
V gene: TRBV6-4
CDR3 protein: ASSDSGGRGTDTQY

clone size: NA
V gene: TRBV18
CDR3 protein: ASSPSGQETQY

clone size: NA
V gene: TRBV5-1
CDR3 protein: ASSLGGNTEAF

clone size: NA
V gene: TRBV18
CDR3 protein: ASSPLGPDTEAF

clone size: NA
V gene: TRBV4-2
CDR3 protein: ASSQGRVSPLH

clone size: NA
V gene: TRBV5-1
CDR3 protein: ASSYRETQY

clone size: few
V gene: TRBV27
CDR3 protein: ASSPGLSATNEKLF

clone size: NA
V gene: TRBV2
CDR3 protein: ASMATDRPGELF

clone size: NA
V gene: TRBV6-5
CDR3 protein: ASSYTRDSNQPQH

clone size: NA
V gene: TRBV19
CDR3 protein: ASSFGGYGTDTQY

clone size: once
V gene: TRBV3-1/TRBV3-2
CDR3 protein: ASSQKTGGLGYT

clone size: many
V gene: TRBV20-1
CDR3 protein: SASPGTDYGYT

clone size: NA
V gene: TRBV4-1
CDR3 protein: ASSQVPGTNTGELF

clone size: NA
V gene: TRBV6-6
CDR3 protein: ASSSGLHVGYT

clone size: many
V gene: TRBV28
CDR3 protein: ASSLWETGGDTGELF

clone size: NA
V gene: TRBV3-1/TRBV3-2
CDR3 protein: ASSLWQGSYNEQF

clone size: NA
V gene: TRBV4-2
CDR3 protein: ASSQRGVSNEQF

clone size: NA
V gene: TRBV25-1
CDR3 protein: ASSGGGAYIQY

clone size: NA
V gene: TRBV7-2
CDR3 protein: ASSLAERHEAF

clone size: NA
V gene: TRBV9
CDR3 protein: ASSEEGRSQETQY

clone size: few
V gene: TRBV12-3/TRBV12-4
CDR3 protein: ASSLRQKETQY

clone size: NA
V gene: TRBV5-1
CDR3 protein: ASSLEDRGPGDTQY

clone size: few
V gene: TRBV6-1
CDR3 protein: ASSEAYGTRSGNTIY

clone size: NA
V gene: TRBV6-5
CDR3 protein: ASSYAQGYEKLF

clone size: NA
V gene: TRBV29-1
CDR3 protein: SGAPAGYNEQF

clone size: NA
V gene: TRBV10-3
CDR3 protein: AIKIQGSNYGYT

clone size: once
V gene: TRBV29-1
CDR3 protein: SVRQNANTGELF

clone size: NA
V gene: TRBV19
CDR3 protein: ASTLGGADMNTEAF

clone size: few
V gene: TRBV18
CDR3 protein: ASSPRTSGPSNEQF

clone size: NA
V gene: TRBV3-1/TRBV3-2
CDR3 protein: ASSQSSANTGELF

clone size: NA
V gene: TRBV7-3
CDR3 protein: ASSLYGDGETQY

clone size: once
V gene: TRBV13
CDR3 protein: ASSTRRAPGSPLH

clone size: NA
V gene: TRBV5-1
CDR3 protein: ASSLEFAQGSDYGYT

clone size: NA
V gene: TRBV6-5
CDR3 protein: ASSRGPLRDQPQH

clone size: NA
V gene: TRBV5-6
CDR3 protein: ASSLAGGTENIQY

clone size: NA
V gene: TRBV6-5
CDR3 protein: ASAAGPNSGNTIY

clone size: NA
V gene: TRBV3-1/TRBV3-2
CDR3 protein: ASSQGASGGPNQPQH

clone size: medium-sized
V gene: TRBV7-6
CDR3 protein: ASSPQGAAGELF

clone size: NA
V gene: TRBV13
CDR3 protein: ASSLNRAGYT

clone size: NA
V gene: TRBV27
CDR3 protein: ASSFSLGELF

clone size: NA
V gene: TRBV7-8
CDR3 protein: ASSPRWGNQY

clone size: NA
V gene: TRBV5-5
CDR3 protein: ASSLGTAYGYT

clone size: few
V gene: TRBV19
CDR3 protein: ASSIRPVNYGYT

clone size: few
V gene: TRBV6-1
CDR3 protein: ASSEMGQGSYEQY

clone size: NA
V gene: TRBV28
CDR3 protein: ASSTLQALNSPLH

clone size: NA
V gene: TRBV5-1
CDR3 protein: ASNDPGTVGPDTQY

clone size: NA
V gene: TRBV7-9
CDR3 protein: ASSLQGGSPLH